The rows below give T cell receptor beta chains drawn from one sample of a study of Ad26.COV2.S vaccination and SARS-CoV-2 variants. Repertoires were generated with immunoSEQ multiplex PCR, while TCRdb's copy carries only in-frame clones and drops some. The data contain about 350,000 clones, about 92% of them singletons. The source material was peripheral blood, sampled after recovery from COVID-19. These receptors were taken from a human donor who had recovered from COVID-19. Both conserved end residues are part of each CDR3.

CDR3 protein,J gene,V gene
CASSYGRNTEAFF,TRBJ1-1,TRBV6-5
CASSPSGNTIYF,TRBJ1-3,TRBV6-5
CASSKTAMDVNYGYTF,TRBJ1-2,TRBV21-1
CASSLTPTRQETQYF,TRBJ2-5,TRBV11-2
CASRPGQGVTEAFF,TRBJ1-1,TRBV5-5
CASRGTGKAQDGYTF,TRBJ1-2,TRBV19
CASSSPNGGLDTQYF,TRBJ2-3,TRBV5-4
CASSLGSRTRDTQYF,TRBJ2-3,TRBV7-2
CAISRQYGYTF,TRBJ1-2,TRBV10-3
CASSPRAGPEETQYF,TRBJ2-5,TRBV4-1
CASSAMDGSNQPQHF,TRBJ1-5,TRBV7-9
CASSELSDRNYGYTF,TRBJ1-2,TRBV25-1
CASSLISSRRPREQFF,TRBJ2-1,TRBV5-4
CASSTPPTYEQYF,TRBJ2-7,TRBV5-1
CASSENRARGYGYTF,TRBJ1-2,TRBV2
CASSLGSGGAYEQFF,TRBJ2-1,TRBV11-3
CASSSRRGERPYNSPLHF,TRBJ1-6,TRBV7-2
CASSAPGQGAVSNQPQHF,TRBJ1-5,TRBV19
CASRAGTANSNYGYTF,TRBJ1-2,TRBV5-1
CASSPDASWRTEAFF,TRBJ1-1,TRBV7-9
CASSLALGNNEQFF,TRBJ2-1,TRBV7-2
CSATYQGGYTF,TRBJ1-2,TRBV20-1
CASSPTTGFPGELFF,TRBJ2-2,TRBV11-3
CASILLGRQAPRGNTIYF,TRBJ1-3,TRBV27
CASSQDGGDPGFNGYTF,TRBJ1-2,TRBV3-1/TRBV3-2
CASSSPSIGITEAFF,TRBJ1-1,TRBV28
CASSLAGDSVYGYTF,TRBJ1-2,TRBV5-8
CASSLGMNTEAFF,TRBJ1-1,TRBV7-6
CASSSGQGRGSTDTQYF,TRBJ2-3,TRBV7-2
CASSLALKSGGALGETQYF,TRBJ2-5,TRBV7-6
CASSKGRDRGLYEQYF,TRBJ2-7,TRBV19
CASASNTEAFF,TRBJ1-1,TRBV10-3
CASSLAQIYNSPLHF,TRBJ1-6,TRBV7-9
CATSGTGYNEQFF,TRBJ2-1,TRBV24-1
CASSQLDSWSSPLHF,TRBJ1-6,TRBV5-1
CSVSGTAKGDTQYF,TRBJ2-3,TRBV29-1
CASTARLDSETQYF,TRBJ2-5,TRBV5-1
CSGMNTEAFF,TRBJ1-1,TRBV20-1
CASKGTGGFYEQYF,TRBJ2-7,TRBV5-1
CASSRIGYNEQFF,TRBJ2-1,TRBV13
CASSARTAYLMNTEAFF,TRBJ1-1,TRBV5-1
CASSLSVGHQPQHF,TRBJ1-5,TRBV11-2
CASSYLFKDGYTF,TRBJ1-2,TRBV6-5
CATGRGANTEAFF,TRBJ1-1,TRBV7-3
CASSITPPGGVDTQYF,TRBJ2-3,TRBV19
CASSQGGRETQYF,TRBJ2-5,TRBV3-1/TRBV3-2
CASRKGQGTGIGYTF,TRBJ1-2,TRBV6-5
CASREGAYGYTF,TRBJ1-2,TRBV9
CASSRTSGGAGDTQYF,TRBJ2-3,TRBV27
CASSVVPSTDTQYF,TRBJ2-3,TRBV9